This T cell receptor beta chain was observed in a study of human T cells and chemical hapten exposure. Study conclusions and caveats: Expanded TCRs were compared with controls, and the expanded TCRs formed significantly more large CDR3 similarity clusters.

This clonotype was seen more than once but under ten times. Its antigen is undetermined. Unique molecular identifiers were attached to individual cDNA molecules during library preparation. TCRdb reprocessed the RACE reads with MiXCR, giving one entry per CDR3 protein. The table lists under 60,000 distinct CDR3 sequences, 9.5% to 10% of them singletons. Trimming took 5 bases from V and 5 from J, leaving 12 bases between them. This CDR3 is built from 13 residues. Time point indicated: pre-sensitization, week 0. Treatment here: therapeutic diphenylcyclopropenone sensitization with weekly scalp DPC. It was from unfractionated whole blood that total RNA was extracted.

The material was whole blood, obtained in connection with sensitization to the hapten diphenylcyclopropenone (DPC). The chain is built from TRBV12-3 or TRBV12-4 and TRBJ1-1; no definite D call. This receptor was identified in a woman aged 25 to 39 with alopecia areata. Some clones in this sample may be carry-over from other donors' samples. The DNA for the CDR3 is TGTGCCAGCAGTCCGGCGGGAGAAACTGAAGCTTTCTTT. It yields the protein CASSPAGETEAFF.